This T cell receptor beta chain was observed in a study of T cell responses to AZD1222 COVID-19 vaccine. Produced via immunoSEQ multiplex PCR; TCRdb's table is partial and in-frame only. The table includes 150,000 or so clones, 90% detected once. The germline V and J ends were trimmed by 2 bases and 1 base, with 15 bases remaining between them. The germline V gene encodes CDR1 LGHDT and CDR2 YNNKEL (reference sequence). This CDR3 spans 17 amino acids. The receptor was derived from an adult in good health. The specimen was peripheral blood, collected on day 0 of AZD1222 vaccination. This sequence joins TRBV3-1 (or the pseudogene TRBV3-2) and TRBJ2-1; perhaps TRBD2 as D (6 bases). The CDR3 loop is CASSQSWVGGSYNEQFF. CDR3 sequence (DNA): TGTGCCAGCAGCCAATCGTGGGTTGGGGGGTCCTACAATGAGCAGTTCTTC.